The present entry profiles one T cell receptor beta chain with its context. Within its sample, this clonotype is large (0.1 to 1%). Which antigen it targets is not known. Per-base qualities were not stored, and no clone one base away is much larger. These data belong to a study of T cell repertoires in enteric fever (dated by TCRdb to 2016 to 2018). For context, the study as a whole: Using volunteers experimentally challenged with Salmonella Typhi or Paratyphi A, the study rebuilt the Salmonella-specific repertoire of circulating effector CD4+ T cells. T cell staining, including ex vivo staining, was performed with tetramers loaded with CdtB(105-125) peptide variants (SP110Y, ST110H). The researchers paired unbiased single-cell cloning with mass cytometry, and they also applied T cell receptor sequencing alongside live fluorescence barcoding. Circulating effector CD4+ T cells responding to Salmonella infection were identified by mass cytometry.

Reads for this sample came from an Illumina MiSeq. The public reads were quality trimmed at Q25 with fastp and then assembled into clones with MiXCR by TCRdb, keeping productive beta chains. Rows are combined by CDR3 protein, so each entry shows the most common genes and DNA. The table for this sample lists about 1,600 distinct CDR3 sequences; around 36% of them were counted only once. The ten top clones hold over 15% of the sample. In the germline V gene, CDR1 corresponds to SGDLS and CDR2 to YYNGEE. Inclusive of the bounding cysteine and phenylalanine, the CDR3 is 15 residues long. The sequence is cut down to CDR3 DNA, 45 bases in frame from base 1. The V and J ends are trimmed by 3 bases and 2 bases, leaving 12 bases between them. What the research found in general, with its limitations: Single amino acid variations in the immunodominant proteins CdtB and PhoN appeared to drive accumulation of T cells not cross-reacting between serovars. Cross-reactive responses against distantly related Salmonella serovars, as well as clones recognizing antigens unique to S. Typhi or S. Paratyphi A, were included among the expanded clonotypes. S. Typhi- and S. Paratyphi A-specific immunodominant T cell antigens were identified as HlyE and CdtB, respectively.

This sequence uses TRBV9 and TRBJ2-1; D gene: possibly TRBD2, on 5 matching bases. The sample consisted of CCR7- CD38- CD4+ T cells from PBMCs. This TCR was recovered from a human donor with Salmonella enteric fever, either typhoid or paratyphoid (not recorded which). The nucleotides read TGTGCCAGCAGCGCCTCCCACGGGACCTACAATGAGCAGTTCTTC. Its protein product is CASSASHGTYNEQFF.